The 2 T cell receptor beta chains given below trace back to one sample, sequenced in a study of cytomegalovirus exposure and HLA in healthy donors. Researchers ran the PCR with 60 Vbeta and 13 Jbeta primers. Data came from immunoSEQ multiplex PCR; TCRdb stores just in-frame clones and leaves some out. The table lists approximately 120,000 clones, 77% of them singletons. The material sequenced was PBMCs. The receptor set was obtained from a woman aged 35 to 49 in good health and CMV-seropositive.

The chain links TRBV19 to TRBJ2-1; 9 bases line up with TRBD1. Germline CDR1 is LNHDA and CDR2 is SQIVND (reference sequence). Trimming took 1 base from V and 4 from J; bases not matched to a gene: 2. This CDR3 comprises 15 residues. For the CDR3, the DNA is TGTGCCAGTAGTATAGTGGGACAGGGTTACAATGAGCAGTTCTTC. Translated, it gives CASSIVGQGYNEQFF.

This clone was recorded a few times. J is TRBJ2-7 and V is TRBV11-2, with D possibly TRBD2 on 6 matching bases. Trimming cost V 2 bases and J 1 base, with 9 bases left between them. This CDR3 is built from 14 residues. Germline CDR1 is SGHAT and CDR2 is FQNNGV. The CDR3 loop is CASSLRRVSYEQYF. The CDR3 DNA follows: TGTGCCAGCAGCTTACGGAGGGTTTCCTACGAGCAGTACTTC.